The 25 T cell receptor beta chains below come from one sample, sequenced in a study of PD-1 blockade in classical Hodgkin lymphoma. Time point: cycle 4 day 1 (C4D1), after more than 5 weeks of nivolumab. Every patient had relapsed following autologous stem cell transplantation, and cohorts differed in brentuximab vedotin exposure. Only in-frame clones appear in the TCRdb table, and some are missing; sequencing was by immunoSEQ multiplex PCR. The table lists about 22,000 clones, about 80% of them singletons. The input for sequencing was peripheral blood mononuclear cells (PBMCs), taken before the fourth cycle of nivolumab. The receptor source for this set is a human donor with classical Hodgkin lymphoma.

V and J are TRBV5-1 and TRBJ2-7; possible D gene TRBD1, 6 bases. From germline, CDR1 is SGHRS and CDR2 YFSETQ. The germline V and J ends were trimmed by 2 bases and 4 bases, with 10 bases remaining between them. The CDR3 covers 13 residues. The CDR3 DNA is TGCGCCAGCAGCTTCGGACAGCCATACGAGCAGTACTTC. Translation gives CASSFGQPYEQYF.

This chain's CDR3 is CASSGDGTYEQYF. In nucleotides, the CDR3 is TGCGCCAGCAGTGGAGACGGTACCTACGAGCAGTACTTC. The chain uses TRBV5-1 and TRBJ2-7; the D is unclear. The germline CDR1 and CDR2 sequences are SGHRS and YFSETQ. The CDR3 sequence is 13 residues long. Trimming took off 5 bases at V and 2 bases at J, with 11 bases between the two ends.

This clone was seen just once. The chain recombines TRBV19 with TRBJ2-1; D may be TRBD1 (6 bases). CDR3 length: 13 amino acids. The germline gives CDR1 LNHDA, CDR2 SQIVND (reference sequence). V was trimmed by 7 bases and J by 4 bases, leaving 11 bases between them. CDR3 sequence: CASTEGQYNEQFF. In DNA form, the CDR3 reads TGTGCCAGTACCGAGGGACAATACAATGAGCAGTTCTTC.

This clone was seen once. The V and J genes are TRBV27 and TRBJ2-7; 9 nucleotides agree with TRBD2. Germline V gene sequence: CDR1 MNHEY, CDR2 SMNVEV (reference sequence). The trim removed 4 bases at V and 3 bases at J, leaving 4 bases unmatched. The CDR3 consists of 14 residues. In DNA, the CDR3 is TGTGCCAGCAGTTCCGAGACTAGCGGCTACGAGCAGTACTTC. Encoded protein: CASSSETSGYEQYF.

The gene calls are TRBV6-5 and TRBJ2-7; TRBD2 agrees at 13 bases. The V gene's germline CDR1 is MNHEY and CDR2 SVGAGI. The J segment lost 2 bases and the V segment lost 6 bases, leaving 4 bases of the junction unmatched. This CDR3 has 15 residues. The CDR3 reads CASRHGTSGTYEQYF. DNA for the CDR3: TGTGCCAGCAGACACGGGACTAGCGGGACCTACGAGCAGTACTTC.

The CDR3 DNA follows: TGTGCCAGCGCTACCCCGGCCTCAGAGACCCAGTACTTC. This gives the protein CASATPASETQYF. The rearrangement uses TRBV7-7 and TRBJ2-5; D gene uncertain. CDR1 is SSHAT and CDR2 is FNYEAQ in the germline V gene (reference sequence). CDR3 length: 13 amino acids. The V and J ends lost 8 bases and 4 bases respectively, with 14 bases between them.

This clone has only a few counts. The chain links TRBV6-5 to TRBJ1-6; D is uncertain. Germline CDR1 MNHEY, CDR2 SVGAGI. Trimming cost V 6 bases and J 6 bases, with 6 bases left between them. The CDR3 is 12 amino acids. CDR3 protein: CASRRSNSPLHF. CDR3 DNA: TGTGCCAGCAGACGGTCTAATTCACCCCTCCACTTT.

This clone is judged medium-sized (0.01 to 0.1%). The rearrangement links TRBV9 to TRBJ1-2; D is perhaps TRBD1 (5 bases). The CDR3 covers 17 residues. Trimming removed 0 bases at V and 3 bases at J, with 18 bases between. Germline lookup yields CDR1 SGDLS and CDR2 YYNGEE. The CDR3 here is CASSVVRATVGYYGYTF. Here the CDR3 DNA reads TGTGCCAGCAGCGTAGTAAGGGCGACAGTGGGATACTATGGCTACACCTTC.

The chain has TRBV6-1 and TRBJ1-5; TRBD1 agrees at 9 bases. Germline CDR1 is MNHNS and CDR2 is SASEGT. The CDR3 loop spans 18 amino acids. The trim removed 4 bases at V and 0 bases at J, leaving 10 bases unmatched. This CDR3 is CASSANRDRAYSNQPQHF. The CDR3 DNA follows: TGTGCCAGCAGTGCAAACCGGGACAGGGCATATAGCAATCAGCCCCAGCATTTT.

V gene TRBV7-6 combines with J gene TRBJ2-5; D gene uncertain. The CDR3 loop spans 11 amino acids. Trimming shortened V by 7 bases and J by 0 bases, and 3 bases separated the two germline ends. Germline CDR1 reads SGHVS; CDR2 reads FNYEAQ. CDR3 sequence reads: CASKNQETQYF. CDR3 bases: TGTGCCAGCAAAAACCAAGAGACCCAGTACTTC.

This clone was seen only once. The chain recombines TRBV11-2 with TRBJ1-3, with D uncertain. This CDR3 is built from 12 residues. The germline gives CDR1 SGHAT, CDR2 FQNNGV. Trimming took off 4 bases at V and 5 bases at J, with 6 bases between the two ends. Here the CDR3 reads CASSSSRNTIYF. The CDR3 nucleotides read TGTGCCAGCAGCTCGTCCCGAAACACCATATATTTT.

V is TRBV4-1 and J is TRBJ2-5, with TRBD1 as a possible D gene (7 bases). Germline V CDR1 and CDR2: MGHRA, YSYEKL. V was shortened by 10 bases and J by 4 bases, with 22 bases between the two germline ends. The CDR3 totals 15 residues. In DNA, the CDR3 is TGCGCCACCGGGCGGGAAGGGGCAGGGGGAGAGACCCAGTACTTC. Translated, it gives CATGREGAGGETQYF.

The rearrangement uses TRBV5-6 and TRBJ2-5; D is possibly TRBD1 (5 bases). Germline V gene data show CDR1 as SGHDT and CDR2 as YYEEEE. V was cut by 3 bases and J by 2 bases, with 11 bases left in between. CDR3 length equals 14 residues. The CDR3 region is CASSSNRYQETQYF. As DNA, the CDR3 is TGTGCCAGCAGCTCCAACAGGTATCAAGAGACCCAGTACTTC.

The genes are TRBV18 and TRBJ2-2; D is undetermined. Germline CDR1 KGHSH, CDR2 LQKENI. This CDR3 comprises 14 residues. The V and J ends lost 3 bases and 0 bases respectively, with 5 bases between them. The CDR3 region is CASSPAANTGELFF. CDR3 bases: TGTGCCAGCTCACCCGCGGCGAACACCGGGGAGCTGTTTTTT.

The chain uses TRBV30 and TRBJ1-1; tentatively, D is TRBD1 (6 bases). Germline-derived CDR1 and CDR2 are GTSNPN and SVGIG (reference sequence). Trimming left V 6 bases short and J 2 bases short, with 13 bases between. This CDR3 has 13 residues. CDR3 nucleotides: TGTGCCTGTAGGGAGGGGGGTAACACTGAAGCTTTCTTT. It translates to CACREGGNTEAFF.

The chain is built from TRBV4-2 and TRBJ2-7, with 13 bases matching TRBD2. The ends lost 2 bases at V and 0 bases at J; junction bases unmatched: 10. This CDR3 has 19 amino acids. CDR1 and CDR2 (germline): LGHNA, YNFKEQ. CDR3 in amino acids: CASSQTPGLAGSGSYEQYF. In DNA form, the CDR3 reads TGTGCCAGCAGCCAAACACCGGGACTAGCGGGATCAGGCTCCTACGAGCAGTACTTC.

The rearrangement uses TRBV10-3 and TRBJ2-7; weak D call: TRBD2 (5 bases). The length of the CDR3 is 12 residues. V gave up 6 bases and J gave up 3 bases, with 9 bases separating them. The germline gives CDR1 ENHRY, CDR2 SYGVKD. CDR3 coding DNA: TGTGCCATCAGAGGAACTAGCTACGAGCAGTACTTC. The encoded protein is CAIRGTSYEQYF.

This clone came up a few times. V is TRBV18 and J is TRBJ2-5; D might be TRBD2 (6 bases). Trimming pared 2 bases from V and 1 base from J, leaving 11 bases between. Germline lookup yields CDR1 KGHSH and CDR2 LQKENI. The CDR3 totals 15 residues. The CDR3 loop reads CASSPREETQETQYF. CDR3 in DNA: TGTGCCAGCTCACCAAGGGAGGAGACCCAAGAGACCCAGTACTTC.

Only a few counts were recorded for this clone. The chain recombines TRBV28 with TRBJ2-5, with no clear D. V was clipped by 6 bases and J by 0 bases, with 8 bases between them. Germline V CDR1 and CDR2: MDHEN, SYDVKM. There are 13 residues in the CDR3. CDR3 nucleotide sequence: TGTGCCAGCAGAGTCGCGTACCAAGAGACCCAGTACTTC. Its translation is CASRVAYQETQYF.

The CDR3 protein is CASRWDRANQETQYF. Written as DNA, the CDR3 is TGTGCCAGCAGATGGGACAGGGCCAACCAAGAGACCCAGTACTTC. V is TRBV6-5 and J is TRBJ2-5; 9 bases agree with TRBD1. V gave up 6 bases and J gave up 0 bases; unmatched junction bases: 5. The length of the CDR3 is 15 residues. Looked up from germline, CDR1 is MNHEY and CDR2 is SVGAGI.

The chain links TRBV14 to TRBJ2-7; D is possibly TRBD1 (6 bases). CDR1 SGHDN and CDR2 FVKESK come from the germline V gene. Trimming shortened V by 2 bases and J by 5 bases, and 19 bases separated the two germline ends. The CDR3 totals 16 residues. The CDR3 bases are TGTGCCAGCAGCCAACGTCCAGGGGATTCGTTGGACGAGCAGTACTTC. This sequence encodes CASSQRPGDSLDEQYF.

The chain links TRBV10-3 to TRBJ1-1, with TRBD1 matching over 8 bases. V shed 10 bases, J shed 1 base, and the junction held 5 bases outside the gene matches. The length of the CDR3 is 13 residues. Per germline, CDR1 ENHRY and CDR2 SYGVKD. The DNA for the CDR3 is TGTGCCACCCAGGACAGGGCGAACACTGAAGCTTTCTTT. This gives the protein CATQDRANTEAFF.

The chain uses TRBV29-1 and TRBJ2-1; the match to TRBD2 covers 10 bases. This CDR3 contains 14 residues. With 7 bases clipped from V and 2 bases from J, the junction kept 5 bases outside the gene matches. Germline-derived CDR1 and CDR2 are SQVTM and ANQGSEA. The CDR3 bases are TGCAGCGCCAAGCTAGCGGGAGCCTACAATGAGCAGTTCTTC. Protein product: CSAKLAGAYNEQFF.

CDR3 sequence: CASSLNPPTSGRDYEQYF. CDR3 nucleotide sequence: TGCGCCAGCAGCTTGAACCCTCCTACTAGCGGGAGAGACTACGAGCAGTACTTC. The rearrangement uses TRBV5-1 and TRBJ2-7; the match to TRBD2 covers 11 bases. This CDR3 is built from 18 residues. Germline loops: CDR1 SGHRS, CDR2 YFSETQ. V shed 1 base and J 3 bases; nucleotides not matched to a gene: 12.

In its sample, this clone was seen a few times. The chain couples TRBV15 to TRBJ2-1; 8 bases agree with TRBD1. This CDR3 contains 15 residues. Per germline, CDR1 LNHNV and CDR2 YYDKDF (reference sequence). Germline trimming cut 4 bases from V and 6 bases from J; bases unmatched to any gene: 8. The DNA of the CDR3 is TGTGCCACCAGCAAGGGACAGGTAATCGCCAATGAGCAGTTCTTC. This translates into CATSKGQVIANEQFF.